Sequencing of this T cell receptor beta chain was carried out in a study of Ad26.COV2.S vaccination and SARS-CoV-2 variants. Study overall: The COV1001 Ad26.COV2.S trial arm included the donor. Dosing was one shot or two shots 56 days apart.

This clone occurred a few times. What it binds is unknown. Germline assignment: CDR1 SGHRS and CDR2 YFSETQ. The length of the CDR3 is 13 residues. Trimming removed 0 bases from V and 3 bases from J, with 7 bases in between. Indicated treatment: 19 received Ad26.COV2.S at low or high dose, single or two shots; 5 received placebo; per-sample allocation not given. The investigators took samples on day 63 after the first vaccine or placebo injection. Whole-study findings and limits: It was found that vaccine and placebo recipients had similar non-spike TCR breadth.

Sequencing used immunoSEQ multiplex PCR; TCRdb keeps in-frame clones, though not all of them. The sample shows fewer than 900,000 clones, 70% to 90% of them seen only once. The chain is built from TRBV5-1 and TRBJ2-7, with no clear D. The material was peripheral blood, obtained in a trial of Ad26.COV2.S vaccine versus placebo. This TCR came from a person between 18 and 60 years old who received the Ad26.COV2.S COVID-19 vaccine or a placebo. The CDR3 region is CASSLDPSYEQYF. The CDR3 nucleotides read TGCGCCAGCAGCTTGGACCCAAGCTACGAGCAGTACTTC.